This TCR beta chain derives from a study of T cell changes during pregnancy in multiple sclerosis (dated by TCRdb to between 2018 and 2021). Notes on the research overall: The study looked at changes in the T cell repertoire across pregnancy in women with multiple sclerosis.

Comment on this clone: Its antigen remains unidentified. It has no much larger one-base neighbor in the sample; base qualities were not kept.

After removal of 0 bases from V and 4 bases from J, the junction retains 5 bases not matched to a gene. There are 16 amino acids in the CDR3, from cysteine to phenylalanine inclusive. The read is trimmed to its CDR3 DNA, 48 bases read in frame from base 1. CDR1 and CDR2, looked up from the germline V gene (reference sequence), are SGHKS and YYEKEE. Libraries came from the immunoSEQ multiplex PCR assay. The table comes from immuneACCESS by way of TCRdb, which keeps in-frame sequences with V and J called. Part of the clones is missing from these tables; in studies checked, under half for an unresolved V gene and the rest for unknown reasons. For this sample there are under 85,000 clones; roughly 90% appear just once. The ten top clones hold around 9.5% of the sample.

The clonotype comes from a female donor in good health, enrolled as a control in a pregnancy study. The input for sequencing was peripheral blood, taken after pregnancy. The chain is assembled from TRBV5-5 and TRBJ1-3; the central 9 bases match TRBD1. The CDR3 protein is CASSLDTGGSGNTIYF. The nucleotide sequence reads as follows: TGTGCCAGCAGCTTGGACACAGGGGGCTCCGGAAACACCATATATTTT.